Presented here are 4 T cell receptor beta chains from one specimen sequenced in a study of neoadjuvant anti-PD-1 for oral cavity cancer. Repertoires were generated with immunoSEQ multiplex PCR, while TCRdb's copy carries only in-frame clones and drops some. The sample yields thousands of clones, 70% to 80% seen once. The starting material was PBMCs, obtained before nivolumab (anti-PD-1) treatment. These receptors all stem from a person aged 40 to 85 with oral cavity squamous cell carcinoma.

This clone was picked up one time. The chain carries TRBV7-2 and TRBJ2-3; 13 nucleotides agree with TRBD2. The CDR3 has 14 amino acids. V lost 6 bases and J lost 5; bases outside the gene matches: 2. From germline, CDR1 is SGHTA and CDR2 FQGNSA. CDR3 coding DNA: TGTGCCAGCAGTCGGACTAGCGGGAGAGATACGCAGTATTTT. Protein product: CASSRTSGRDTQYF. Using reference TRBV7-2 and TRBJ2-3 for the parts outside the CDR3, the full variable domain is GAGVSQSPSNKVTEKGKDVELRCDPISGHTALYWYRQSLGQGLEFLIYFQGNSAPDKSGLPSDRFSAERTGGSVSTLTIQRTQQEDSAVYLCASSRTSGRDTQYFGPGTRLTVL.

Of note for this clone: Additional DNA sequences in this sample encode the identical CDR3. The V gene is TRBV6-5, the J gene TRBJ1-5, with 9 bases aligning to TRBD1. CDR3 length equals 15 residues. In germline, CDR1 is MNHEY, CDR2 SVGAGI. V lost 9 bases and J lost 6; bases outside the gene matches: 12. The CDR3 sequence: CASSINRGHLQPQHF. DNA of the CDR3: TGTGCCAGTAGTATCAACAGGGGGCACCTTCAGCCCCAGCATTTT.

This clone was detected once. The V gene is TRBV4-1, the J gene TRBJ1-3, with D unresolved. The V end was cut by 0 bases, the J end by 0 bases, with 24 bases between. The CDR3 has 21 residues. Germline CDR1 is MGHRA and CDR2 is YSYEKL. CDR3 amino acids: CASSQDQESRVLTVSGNTIYF. DNA for the CDR3: TGCGCCAGCAGCCAAGATCAGGAGAGCAGAGTACTAACTGTCTCTGGAAACACCATATATTTT.

The V call is TRBV11-2, the J call TRBJ2-3; the match to TRBD2 covers 8 bases. The germline CDR1 and CDR2 sequences are SGHAT and FQNNGV. CDR3 size: 15 residues. Trimming removed 6 bases from V and 4 bases from J; junction bases left unmatched: 9. CDR3 nucleotide sequence: TGTGCCAGCAGTCCCGGACTAGCTTTGTCAGATACGCAGTATTTT. Translated, it gives CASSPGLALSDTQYF.